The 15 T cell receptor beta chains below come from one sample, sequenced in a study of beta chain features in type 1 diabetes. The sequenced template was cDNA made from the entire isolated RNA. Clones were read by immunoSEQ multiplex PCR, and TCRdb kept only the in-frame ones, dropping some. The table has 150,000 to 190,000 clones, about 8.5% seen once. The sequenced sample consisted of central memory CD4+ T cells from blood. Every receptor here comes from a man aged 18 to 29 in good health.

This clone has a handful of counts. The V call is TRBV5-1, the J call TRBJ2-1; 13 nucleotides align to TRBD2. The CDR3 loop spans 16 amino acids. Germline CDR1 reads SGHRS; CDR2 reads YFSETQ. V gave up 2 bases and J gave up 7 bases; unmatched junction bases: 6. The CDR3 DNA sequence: TGCGCCAGCAGCTTTACTAGCGGGGGGGCCCGAAATGAGCAGTTCTTC. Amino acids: CASSFTSGGARNEQFF.

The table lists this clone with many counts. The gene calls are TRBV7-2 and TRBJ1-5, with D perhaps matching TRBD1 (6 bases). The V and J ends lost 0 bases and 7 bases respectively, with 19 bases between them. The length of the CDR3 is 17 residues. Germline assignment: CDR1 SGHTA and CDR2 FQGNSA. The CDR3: CASSLATGHDLGQPQHF. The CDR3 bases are TGTGCCAGCAGCTTAGCGACAGGTCACGACTTAGGGCAGCCCCAGCATTTT.

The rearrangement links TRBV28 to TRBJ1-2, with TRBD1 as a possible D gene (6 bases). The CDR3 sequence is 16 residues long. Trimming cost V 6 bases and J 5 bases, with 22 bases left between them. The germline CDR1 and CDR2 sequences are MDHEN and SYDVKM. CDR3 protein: CASSQRGAVLIYGYTF. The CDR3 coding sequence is TGTGCCAGCAGCCAGCGGGGGGCCGTGCTGATATATGGCTACACCTTC.

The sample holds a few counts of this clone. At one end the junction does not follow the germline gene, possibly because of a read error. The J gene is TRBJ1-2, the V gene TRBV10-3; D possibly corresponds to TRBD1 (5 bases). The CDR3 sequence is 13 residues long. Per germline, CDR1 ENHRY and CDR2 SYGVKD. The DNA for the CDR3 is TGTGCCAGCAGTTACGACCCAAGACAGGGCTACACCTTC. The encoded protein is CASSYDPRQGYTF.

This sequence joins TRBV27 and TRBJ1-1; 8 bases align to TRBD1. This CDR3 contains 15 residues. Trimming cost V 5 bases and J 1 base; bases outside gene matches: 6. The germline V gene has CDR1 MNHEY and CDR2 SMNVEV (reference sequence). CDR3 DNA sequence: TGTGCCAGCAGTCCCGGACAGGGTGCGAACACTGAAGCTTTCTTT. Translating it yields CASSPGQGANTEAFF.

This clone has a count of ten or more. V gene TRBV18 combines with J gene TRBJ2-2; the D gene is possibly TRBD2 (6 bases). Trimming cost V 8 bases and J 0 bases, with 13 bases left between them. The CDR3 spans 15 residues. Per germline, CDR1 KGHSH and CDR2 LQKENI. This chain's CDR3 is CASTWGETNTGELFF. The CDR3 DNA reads TGTGCCAGCACGTGGGGGGAGACGAACACCGGGGAGCTGTTTTTT.

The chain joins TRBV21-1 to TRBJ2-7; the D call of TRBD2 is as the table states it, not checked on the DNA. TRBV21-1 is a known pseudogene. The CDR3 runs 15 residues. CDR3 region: CASSRVRGYLGEQYF. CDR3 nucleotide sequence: TGTGCCAGCAGCCGGGTCCGGGGGTACCTAGGGGAGCAGTACTTC.

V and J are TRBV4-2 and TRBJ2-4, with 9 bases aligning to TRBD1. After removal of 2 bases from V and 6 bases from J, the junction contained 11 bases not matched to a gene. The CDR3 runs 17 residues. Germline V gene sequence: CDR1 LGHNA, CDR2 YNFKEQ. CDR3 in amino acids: CASSQPPRDRAINIQYF. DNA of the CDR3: TGTGCCAGCAGCCAACCGCCCCGGGACAGGGCTATAAACATTCAGTACTTC.

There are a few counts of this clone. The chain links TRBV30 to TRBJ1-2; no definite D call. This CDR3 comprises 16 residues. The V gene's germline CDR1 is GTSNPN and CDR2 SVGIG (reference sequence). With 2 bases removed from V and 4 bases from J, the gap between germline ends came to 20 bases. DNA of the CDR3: TGTGCCTGGAGTTCGAGGCGGGGAGCTTCGGCCTATGGCTACACCTTC. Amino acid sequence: CAWSSRRGASAYGYTF. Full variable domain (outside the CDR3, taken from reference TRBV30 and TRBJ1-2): SQTIHQWPATLVQPVGSPLSLECTVEGTSNPNLYWYRQAAGRGLQLLFYSVGIGQISSEVPQNLSASRPQDRQFILSSKKLLLSDSGFYLCAWSSRRGASAYGYTFGSGTRLTVV.

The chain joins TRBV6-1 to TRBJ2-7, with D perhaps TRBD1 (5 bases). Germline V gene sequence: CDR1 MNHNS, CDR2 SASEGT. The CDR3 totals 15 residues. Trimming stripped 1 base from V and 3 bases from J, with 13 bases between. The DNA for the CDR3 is TGTGCCAGCAGTGAAGTTACAGGCCGAGGCTACGAGCAGTACTTC. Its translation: CASSEVTGRGYEQYF.

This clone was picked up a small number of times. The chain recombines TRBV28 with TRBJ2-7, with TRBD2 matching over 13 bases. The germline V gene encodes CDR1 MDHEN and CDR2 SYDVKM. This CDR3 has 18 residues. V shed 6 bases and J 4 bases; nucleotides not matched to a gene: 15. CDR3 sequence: CASRSLTSGRAKRYEQYF. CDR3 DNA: TGTGCCAGCAGAAGCTTAACTAGCGGGAGGGCCAAGAGATACGAGCAGTACTTC.

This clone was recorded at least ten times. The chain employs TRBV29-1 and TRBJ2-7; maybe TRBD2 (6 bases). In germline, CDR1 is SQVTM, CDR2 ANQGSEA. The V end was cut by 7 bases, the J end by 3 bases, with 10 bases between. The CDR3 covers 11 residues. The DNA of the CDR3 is TGCAGCGCGGGACTGGACTACGAGCAGTACTTC. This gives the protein CSAGLDYEQYF.

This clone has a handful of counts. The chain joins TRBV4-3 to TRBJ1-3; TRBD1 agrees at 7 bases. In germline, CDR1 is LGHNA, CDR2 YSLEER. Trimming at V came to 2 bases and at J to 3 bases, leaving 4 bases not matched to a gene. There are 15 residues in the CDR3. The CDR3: CASSQQTGLGNTIYF. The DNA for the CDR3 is TGCGCCAGCAGCCAACAGACAGGGCTTGGAAACACCATATATTTT.

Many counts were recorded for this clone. The CDR3 DNA reads as TGTGCCAGCAGTTACTCAAGCGGGGGGGCCGTGAACATTCAGTACTTC. Translated, it gives CASSYSSGGAVNIQYF. This chain joins TRBV6-5 and TRBJ2-4; TRBD2 agrees at 10 bases. The CDR3 runs 16 residues. The germline V gene encodes CDR1 MNHEY and CDR2 SVGAGI. With V trimmed by 0 bases and J by 7 bases, 6 bases remained unmatched.

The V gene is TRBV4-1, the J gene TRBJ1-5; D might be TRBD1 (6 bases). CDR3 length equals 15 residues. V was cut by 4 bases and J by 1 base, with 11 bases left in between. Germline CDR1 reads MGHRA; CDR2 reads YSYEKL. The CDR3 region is CASSPYRESNQPQHF. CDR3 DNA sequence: TGCGCCAGCAGCCCGTACAGGGAGAGCAATCAGCCCCAGCATTTT.